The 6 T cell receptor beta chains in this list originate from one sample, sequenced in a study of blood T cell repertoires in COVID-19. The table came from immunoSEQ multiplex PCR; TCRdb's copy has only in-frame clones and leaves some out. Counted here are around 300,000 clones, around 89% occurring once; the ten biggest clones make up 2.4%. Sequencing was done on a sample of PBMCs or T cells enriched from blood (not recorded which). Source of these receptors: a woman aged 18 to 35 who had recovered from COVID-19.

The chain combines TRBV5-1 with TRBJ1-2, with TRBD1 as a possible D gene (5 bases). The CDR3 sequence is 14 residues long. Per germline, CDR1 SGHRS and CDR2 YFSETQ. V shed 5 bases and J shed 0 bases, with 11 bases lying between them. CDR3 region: CASRTDPTNYGYTF. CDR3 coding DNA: TGCGCCAGCAGGACAGACCCGACTAACTATGGCTACACCTTC.

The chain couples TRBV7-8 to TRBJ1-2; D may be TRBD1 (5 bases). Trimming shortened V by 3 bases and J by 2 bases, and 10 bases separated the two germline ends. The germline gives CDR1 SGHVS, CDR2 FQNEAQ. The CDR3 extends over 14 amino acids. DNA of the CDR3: TGTGCCAGCAGCTTTTATACAGGCAACTATGGCTACACCTTC. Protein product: CASSFYTGNYGYTF.

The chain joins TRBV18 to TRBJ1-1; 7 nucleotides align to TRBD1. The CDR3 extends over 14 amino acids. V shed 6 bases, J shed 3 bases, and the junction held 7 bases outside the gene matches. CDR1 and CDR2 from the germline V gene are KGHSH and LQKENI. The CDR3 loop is CASSQGGGHTEAFF. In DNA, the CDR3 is TGTGCCAGCTCCCAGGGGGGAGGCCACACTGAAGCTTTCTTT.

CDR3 DNA sequence: TGTGCCATCAGTGTAGACAGCTCTGGGGCCAACGTCCTGACTTTC. It is translated as CAISVDSSGANVLTF. The chain couples TRBV10-3 to TRBJ2-6; tentative D call: TRBD1 (5 bases). The V end lost 4 bases, the J end lost 0 bases, and 7 bases lay between the germline ends. The CDR3 is 15 residues long. CDR1 is ENHRY, CDR2 SYGVKD, per germline.

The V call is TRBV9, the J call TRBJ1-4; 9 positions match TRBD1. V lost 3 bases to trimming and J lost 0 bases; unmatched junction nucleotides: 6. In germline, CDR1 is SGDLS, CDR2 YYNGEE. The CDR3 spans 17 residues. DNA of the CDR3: TGTGCCAGCAGCGCGAGGACAGGGGACGCAACTAATGAAAAACTGTTTTTT. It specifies CASSARTGDATNEKLFF.

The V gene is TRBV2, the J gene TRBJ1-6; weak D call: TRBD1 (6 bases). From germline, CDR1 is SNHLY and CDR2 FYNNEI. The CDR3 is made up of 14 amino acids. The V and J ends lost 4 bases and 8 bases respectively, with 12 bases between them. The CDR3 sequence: CASSGWEGDSPLHF. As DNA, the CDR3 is TGTGCCAGCAGTGGGTGGGAGGGGGATTCACCCCTCCACTTT.